The 8 T cell receptor beta chains listed next were all sequenced from one sample in a study of blood T cell repertoires in COVID-19. Sequenced by immunoSEQ multiplex PCR; TCRdb stores in-frame clones only, minus some. Of 95,000 to 110,000 clones in the sample, about 85% were seen once. The sequenced sample consisted of peripheral blood. These receptors all come from a man aged 45 to 65 in a cohort sampled during active COVID-19.

The V and J genes are TRBV7-8 and TRBJ1-3, with D tentatively TRBD1 (6 bases). Trimming took 0 bases from V and 0 from J, leaving 18 bases between them. CDR3 length: 19 residues. Germline CDR1 is SGHVS and CDR2 is FQNEAQ. The DNA of the CDR3 is TGTGCCAGCAGCTTAGCCGTCAGGGGACCCCTTAGCTCTGGAAACACCATATATTTT. This codes for CASSLAVRGPLSSGNTIYF.

The chain combines TRBV6-5 with TRBJ1-2; possibly TRBD1 for D (6 bases). Per the germline V gene, CDR1 is MNHEY and CDR2 is SVGAGI. V dropped 7 bases and J dropped 3 bases, with 15 bases sitting between them. The CDR3 has 14 amino acids. The CDR3: CASKETGNYYGYTF. The CDR3 nucleotides are TGTGCCAGCAAGGAGACAGGAAACTACTATGGCTACACCTTC.

V and J are TRBV7-3 and TRBJ2-3, with TRBD1 matching over 8 bases. Losses at the gene ends were 3 bases for V and 5 bases for J; bases not matched to a gene: 7. The CDR3 is 15 amino acids. CDR1 is SGHTA, CDR2 FQGTGA, per germline. CDR3 sequence reads: CASSLGTGEGDTQYF. The CDR3 DNA reads as TGTGCCAGCAGCTTGGGGACAGGAGAGGGAGATACGCAGTATTTT.

The chain recombines TRBV5-1 with TRBJ1-6; a weak D match, TRBD1 (5 bases). This CDR3 is 17 amino acids long. Germline V gene data show CDR1 as SGHRS and CDR2 as YFSETQ. The V and J ends lost 0 bases and 6 bases respectively, with 16 bases between them. The CDR3: CASSLGRGVGFNSPLHF. The DNA of the CDR3 is TGCGCCAGCAGCTTGGGTCGGGGGGTTGGATTTAATTCACCCCTCCACTTT.

CDR3 DNA sequence: TGTGCCAGCAGTGAAGCGTTGCGTATCGTAGAGACCCAGTACTTC. Amino acid sequence: CASSEALRIVETQYF. The gene calls are TRBV6-1 and TRBJ2-5; D gene uncertain. The ends were cut back, 0 bases at V and 4 bases at J, with 12 bases in the middle. The CDR3 extends over 15 amino acids. Germline V gene sequence: CDR1 MNHNS, CDR2 SASEGT.

This chain links TRBV29-1 with TRBJ2-1, with D perhaps TRBD2 (5 bases). V lost 4 bases and J 8 bases, leaving 15 bases between the germline ends. From germline, CDR1 is SQVTM and CDR2 ANQGSEA. The CDR3 runs 13 residues. The CDR3 nucleotides read TGCAGCGTTGGGAGGTTCCCCGGGGATGAGCAGTTCTTC. Protein product: CSVGRFPGDEQFF.

The V call is TRBV2, the J call TRBJ2-3; 11 nucleotides align to TRBD2. Germline-derived CDR1 and CDR2 are SNHLY and FYNNEI. The CDR3 contains 15 residues. Germline trimming cut 5 bases from V and 2 bases from J; bases unmatched to any gene: 3. CDR3 nucleotides: TGTGCCAGCAGTCCGACTAGCGGGGACACAGATACGCAGTATTTT. It is translated as CASSPTSGDTDTQYF.

The chain is built from TRBV10-3 and TRBJ2-3, with D maybe TRBD1 (5 bases). CDR3 length: 12 residues. V lost 8 bases and J 2 bases, leaving 8 bases between the germline ends. The germline V gene has CDR1 ENHRY and CDR2 SYGVKD. The CDR3 DNA follows: TGTGCCATCGGTGGGGCCACAGATACGCAGTATTTT. Protein sequence: CAIGGATDTQYF.